One and the same sample provided the 21 T cell receptor beta chains below, sequenced in a study of post-analysis software for immune sequencing data. No antigens are known for them. Unique molecular identifiers tagged the TCR beta cDNA libraries. One entry per CDR3 protein, called by TCRdb with MiXCR from the PCR reads. This table has hundreds of thousands of distinct CDR3 sequences, roughly 45% appearing once. Regarding the study as a whole: Roughly five TRBV segments were more frequent in patients than controls; TRBV5-6, TRBV5-1 and TRBV20-1 belonged to this group.

The material sequenced was blood. Receptors originate from a girl under 18 with multiple sclerosis.

This clonotype was counted a few times. This chain uses TRBV12-3 or TRBV12-4 with TRBJ1-2; a weak D match, TRBD1 (5 bases). Trimming left V 6 bases short and J 8 bases short, with 16 bases between. This CDR3 region has 13 residues. CDR3 in amino acids: CASRSTVFLGYTF. The CDR3, as DNA: TGTGCCAGCAGGTCGACAGTTTTCTTAGGCTACACCTTC.

To note about this clonotype: One end of the junction varies from germline; a read error may be responsible. The chain uses TRBV5-1 and TRBJ2-7, with 7 bases that match TRBD2. Germline V gene data show CDR1 as SGHRS and CDR2 as YFSETQ. The CDR3 covers 18 residues. The CDR3 loop is CASSWARGGDYLTYEQYF. In nucleotides, the CDR3 is TGCGCAAGCAGCTGGGCCCGGGGCGGGGACTACCTTACCTACGAGCAGTACTTC.

This chain joins TRBV28 and TRBJ2-4; either TRBD1 or TRBD2 may supply D (5 bases each). In germline, CDR1 is MDHEN, CDR2 SYDVKM. V was trimmed by 6 bases and J by 0 bases, leaving 18 bases between them. The length of the CDR3 is 17 residues. Written as DNA, the CDR3 is TGTGCCAGCAGCCGGGACGGAGTGAGACTAGCCAAAAACATTCAGTACTTC. Protein: CASSRDGVRLAKNIQYF.

The V gene is TRBV20-1, the J gene TRBJ2-7; 11 bases line up with TRBD2. After removal of 6 bases from V and 1 base from J, the junction contained 8 bases not matched to a gene. The CDR3 is 15 amino acids. Germline assignment: CDR1 DFQATT and CDR2 SNEGSKA (reference sequence). This chain's CDR3 is CSANPGTSGSYEQYF. The DNA of the CDR3 is TGCAGTGCAAACCCCGGGACTAGCGGATCCTACGAGCAGTACTTC.

The chain carries TRBV7-6 and TRBJ2-4; no firm D call. The end of the DNA fits TRBJ2-7 better, so the J call may be wrong. The CDR3 is made up of 13 amino acids. Germline CDR1 reads SGHVS; CDR2 reads FNYEAQ. In DNA, the CDR3 is TGTGCCAGCACCGAAGGTCCCGCCTACGAGCAGTACTTC. It is translated as CASTEGPAYEQYF.

V is TRBV12-5 and J is TRBJ1-2; 10 bases are shared with TRBD1. CDR1 and CDR2 (germline): LGHNT, FRNRAP. The CDR3 has 14 residues. Unmatched junction bases numbered 4, after V lost 5 bases and J lost 4 bases. The CDR3 spells CASGIDRGLYGYTF. The CDR3 DNA follows: TGTGCTAGTGGTATCGACAGGGGGCTCTATGGCTACACCTTC.

For the CDR3, the DNA is TGTGCCACCCGGGACAGGCTCAGCTCCTATAATTCACCCCTCCACTTT. It codes for CATRDRLSSYNSPLHF. J is TRBJ1-6 and V is TRBV15; 8 bases map to TRBD1. The V gene's germline CDR1 is LNHNV and CDR2 YYDKDF (reference sequence). Germline trimming cut 8 bases from V and 0 bases from J; bases unmatched to any gene: 6. The CDR3 has 16 residues.

This clonotype was seen a handful of times. The V call is TRBV7-3, the J call TRBJ2-5; TRBD2 agrees at 8 bases. The V and J ends lost 6 bases and 1 base, in that order; junction bases with no gene match: 7. The CDR3 loop spans 15 amino acids. CDR1 is SGHTA and CDR2 is FQGTGA in the germline V gene. CDR3 nucleotide sequence: TGTGCCAGCAGGCGGGGCAGCGGGAGCCAAGAGACCCAGTACTTC. This sequence encodes CASRRGSGSQETQYF.

This clonotype was observed many times. This chain joins TRBV3-1 and TRBJ2-5; the match to TRBD2 covers 7 bases. Germline-derived CDR1 and CDR2 are LGHDT and YNNKEL (reference sequence). The length of the CDR3 is 17 residues. Losses at the gene ends were 4 bases for V and 4 bases for J; bases not matched to a gene: 15. CDR3 protein: CASSLAGVSHLGETQYF. The CDR3, as DNA: TGTGCCAGCAGCCTTGCGGGGGTCAGTCACCTTGGAGAGACCCAGTACTTC.

The chain employs TRBV5-1 and TRBJ2-7; D possibly corresponds to TRBD2 (7 bases). CDR3 length: 14 residues. V was cut by 3 bases and J by 1 base, with 11 bases left in between. CDR1 and CDR2 from the germline V gene are SGHRS and YFSETQ. Here the CDR3 reads CASSSGGPSYEQYF. The CDR3 DNA follows: TGCGCCAGCAGCTCGGGGGGCCCATCCTACGAGCAGTACTTC.

This clonotype was found a few times. The V and J genes are TRBV20-1 and TRBJ1-4; maybe TRBD1 (5 bases). Germline CDR1 reads DFQATT; CDR2 reads SNEGSKA (reference sequence). The CDR3 runs to 14 residues. Trimming took 0 bases from V and 7 from J, leaving 12 bases between them. The CDR3 spells CSAREGQGVEKLFF. The CDR3 DNA sequence: TGCAGTGCTAGAGAGGGGCAGGGAGTTGAAAAACTGTTTTTT.

This chain connects TRBV28 to TRBJ2-1, with D unresolved. V gave up 5 bases and J gave up 9 bases, with 8 bases separating them. There are 11 residues in the CDR3. CDR1 is MDHEN, CDR2 SYDVKM, per germline. In nucleotides, the CDR3 is TGTGCCAGCAGTCGATTTGGTGAGCAGTTCTTC. This codes for CASSRFGEQFF.

The chain combines TRBV7-2 with TRBJ2-1, with D perhaps matching TRBD2 (6 bases). The CDR3 runs 14 residues. Trimming took 10 bases from V and 0 from J, leaving 13 bases between them. Germline V gene sequence: CDR1 SGHTA, CDR2 FQGNSA. CDR3 sequence (DNA): TGTGCCAACACCCAGGAGGGCTCCTACAATGAGCAGTTCTTC. Its translation is CANTQEGSYNEQFF.

About this clonotype: A junction boundary mismatches the germline segment, possibly from a read error. The gene calls are TRBV12-3 or TRBV12-4 and TRBJ2-3; D may be TRBD1 or TRBD2 (5 bases each). This CDR3 has 13 residues. The CDR3 reads CASSLGGDDTEYF. CDR3 DNA: TGTGCCAGCAGTTTAGGAGGGGATGATACGGAGTATTTT.

The chain has TRBV3-1 and TRBJ2-3; D might be TRBD2 (5 bases). The germline CDR1 and CDR2 sequences are LGHDT and YNNKEL (reference sequence). The CDR3 totals 16 residues. Trimming pared 1 base from V and 0 bases from J, leaving 11 bases between. The CDR3, as DNA: TGTGCCAGCAGCCAAGTAAGACTACCCAGCACAGATACGCAGTATTTT. As protein: CASSQVRLPSTDTQYF.

This chain connects TRBV6-6 to TRBJ2-7; 11 bases align to TRBD2. The CDR3 has 14 amino acids. CDR1 and CDR2 from the germline V gene are MNHNY and SVGAGI (reference sequence). The V segment lost 6 bases and the J segment 0 bases; nucleotides outside the gene matches: 1. Here the CDR3 reads CASRTSGTSYEQYF. The CDR3 DNA follows: TGTGCCAGCAGGACTAGCGGGACCTCCTACGAGCAGTACTTC.

This clonotype was seen a handful of times. The rearrangement links TRBV5-1 to TRBJ2-1; D unclear. The germline V and J ends were trimmed by 3 bases and 6 bases, with 28 bases remaining between them. The germline CDR1 and CDR2 sequences are SGHRS and YFSETQ. The CDR3 has 19 residues. CDR3 sequence (DNA): TGCGCCAGCAGCTCCGCCACCCGTACGTTAGAACCGCTTAGCAATGAGCAGTTCTTC. This translates into CASSSATRTLEPLSNEQFF.

This chain connects TRBV5-1 to TRBJ1-6, with no clear D. This CDR3 region has 14 residues. The germline gives CDR1 SGHRS, CDR2 YFSETQ. Deletions cut 0 bases from V and 7 bases from J, with 8 bases between. The CDR3 loop reads CASSLEGPNSPLHF. For the CDR3, the DNA is TGCGCCAGCAGCTTGGAAGGGCCCAATTCACCCCTCCACTTT.

This rearrangement joins TRBV4-2 to TRBJ2-1, with 8 bases fitting TRBD2. Per germline, CDR1 LGHNA and CDR2 YNFKEQ. The CDR3 extends over 17 amino acids. The ends lost 0 bases at V and 4 bases at J; junction bases unmatched: 8. The chain's CDR3 is CASSQEGSGGPYNEQFF. The CDR3 coding sequence is TGTGCCAGCAGCCAAGAAGGTTCGGGGGGGCCTTACAATGAGCAGTTCTTC.

In this sample, this clonotype turned up a few times. This rearrangement joins TRBV15 to TRBJ2-3, with TRBD1 as a possible D gene (5 bases). This CDR3 has 17 amino acids. Trimming removed 2 bases from V and 5 bases from J, with 20 bases in between. The germline V gene has CDR1 LNHNV and CDR2 YYDKDF (reference sequence). The CDR3 loop reads CATSRKKTVHFGDTQYF. The CDR3 DNA reads TGTGCCACCAGCAGAAAGAAGACAGTCCATTTTGGAGATACGCAGTATTTT.

The chain couples TRBV20-1 to TRBJ2-1; maybe TRBD2 (6 bases). The V gene lost 6 bases and the J gene lost 0 bases, with 27 bases spanning the gap. Germline V gene lookup returns CDR1 DFQATT and CDR2 SNEGSKA (reference sequence). The CDR3 sequence is 19 residues long. The CDR3 region is CSAKYTRGKDGSSYNEQFF. The CDR3 coding sequence is TGCAGTGCCAAATACACACGGGGGAAAGACGGGAGCTCCTACAATGAGCAGTTCTTC.